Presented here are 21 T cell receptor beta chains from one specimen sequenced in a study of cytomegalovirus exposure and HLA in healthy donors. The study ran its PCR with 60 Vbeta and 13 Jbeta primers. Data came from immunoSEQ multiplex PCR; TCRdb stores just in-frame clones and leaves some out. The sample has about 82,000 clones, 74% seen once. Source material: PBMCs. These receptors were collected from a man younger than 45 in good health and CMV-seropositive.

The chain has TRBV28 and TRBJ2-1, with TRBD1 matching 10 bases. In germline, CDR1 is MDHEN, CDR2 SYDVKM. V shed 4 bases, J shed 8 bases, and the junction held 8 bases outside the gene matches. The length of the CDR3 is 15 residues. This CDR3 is CASSSRDRGWDEQFF. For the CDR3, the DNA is TGTGCCAGCAGTTCAAGGGACAGGGGTTGGGATGAGCAGTTCTTC.

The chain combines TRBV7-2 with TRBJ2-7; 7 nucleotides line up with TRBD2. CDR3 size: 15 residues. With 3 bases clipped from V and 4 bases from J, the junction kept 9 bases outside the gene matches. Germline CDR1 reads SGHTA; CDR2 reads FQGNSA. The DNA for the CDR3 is TGTGCCAGCAGCTTGGGCGGGAGTAGAGTGTACGAGCAGTACTTC. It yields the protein CASSLGGSRVYEQYF.

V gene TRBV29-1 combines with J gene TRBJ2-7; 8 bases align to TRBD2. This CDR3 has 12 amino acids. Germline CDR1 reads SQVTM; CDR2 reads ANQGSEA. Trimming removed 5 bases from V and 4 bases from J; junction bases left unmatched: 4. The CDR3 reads CSVNSGDYEQYF. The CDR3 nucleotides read TGCAGCGTTAATAGCGGGGATTACGAGCAGTACTTC.

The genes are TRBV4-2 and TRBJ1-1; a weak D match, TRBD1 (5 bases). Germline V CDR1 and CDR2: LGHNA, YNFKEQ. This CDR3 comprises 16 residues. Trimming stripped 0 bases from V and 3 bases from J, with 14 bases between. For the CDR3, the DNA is TGTGCCAGCAGCCAAGAGGGCGGGGCTATGGACACTGAAGCTTTCTTT. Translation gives CASSQEGGAMDTEAFF.

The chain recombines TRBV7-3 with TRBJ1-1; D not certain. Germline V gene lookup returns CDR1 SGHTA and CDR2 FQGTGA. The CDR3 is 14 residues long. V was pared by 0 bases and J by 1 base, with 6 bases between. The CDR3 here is CASSLTGRNTEAFF. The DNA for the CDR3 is TGTGCCAGCAGCTTAACAGGGAGGAACACTGAAGCTTTCTTT.

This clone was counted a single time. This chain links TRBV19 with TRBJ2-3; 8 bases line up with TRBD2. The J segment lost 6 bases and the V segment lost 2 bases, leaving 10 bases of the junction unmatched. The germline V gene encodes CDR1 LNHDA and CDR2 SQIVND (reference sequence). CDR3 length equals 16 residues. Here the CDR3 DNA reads TGTGCCAGTAGTATAATGGTGAGCGGGGGTGTGGATACGCAGTATTTT. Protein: CASSIMVSGGVDTQYF.

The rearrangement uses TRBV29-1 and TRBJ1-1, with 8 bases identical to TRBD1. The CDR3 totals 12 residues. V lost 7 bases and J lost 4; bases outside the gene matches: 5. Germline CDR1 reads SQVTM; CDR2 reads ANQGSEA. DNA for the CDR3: TGCAGCGCCCGGACAGGGTTCACTGAAGCTTTCTTT. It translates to CSARTGFTEAFF. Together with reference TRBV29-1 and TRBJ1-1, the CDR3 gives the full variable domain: SAVISQKPSRDICQRGTSLTIQCQVDSQVTMMFWYRQQPGQSLTLIATANQGSEATYESGFVIDKFPISRPNLTFSTLTVSNMSPEDSSIYLCSARTGFTEAFFGQGTRLTVV.

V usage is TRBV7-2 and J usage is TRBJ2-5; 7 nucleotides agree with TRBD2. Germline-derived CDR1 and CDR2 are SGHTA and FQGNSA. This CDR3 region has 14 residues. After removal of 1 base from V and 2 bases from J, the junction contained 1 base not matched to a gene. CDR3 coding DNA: TGTGCCAGCAGCTTAGAAGCGGGACAAGAGACCCAGTACTTC. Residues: CASSLEAGQETQYF.

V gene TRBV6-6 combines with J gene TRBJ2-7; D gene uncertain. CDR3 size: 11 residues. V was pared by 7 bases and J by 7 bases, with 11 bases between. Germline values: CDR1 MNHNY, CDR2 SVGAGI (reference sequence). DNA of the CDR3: TGTGCCAGCACCTCCGGTTATGAGCAGTACTTC. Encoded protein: CASTSGYEQYF.

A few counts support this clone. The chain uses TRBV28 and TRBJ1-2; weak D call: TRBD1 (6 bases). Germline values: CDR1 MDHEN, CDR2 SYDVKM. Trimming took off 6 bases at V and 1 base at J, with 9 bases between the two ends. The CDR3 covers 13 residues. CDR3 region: CASSRQVNYGYTF. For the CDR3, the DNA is TGTGCCAGCAGCCGACAGGTTAACTATGGCTACACCTTC.

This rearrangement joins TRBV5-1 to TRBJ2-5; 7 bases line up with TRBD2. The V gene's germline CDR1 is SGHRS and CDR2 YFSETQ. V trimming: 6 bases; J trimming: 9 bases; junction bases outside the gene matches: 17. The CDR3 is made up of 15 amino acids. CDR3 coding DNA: TGCGCCAGCAACCTTAACCCCACGGGGGGTGAGGCCCAGTACTTC. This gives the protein CASNLNPTGGEAQYF.

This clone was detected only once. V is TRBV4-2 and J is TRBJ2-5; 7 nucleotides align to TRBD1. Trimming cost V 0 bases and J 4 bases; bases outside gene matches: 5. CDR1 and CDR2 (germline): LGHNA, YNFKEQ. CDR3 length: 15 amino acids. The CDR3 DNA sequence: TGTGCCAGCAGCCAAGAAGGTCCAGGGGGAGAGACCCAGTACTTC. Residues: CASSQEGPGGETQYF.

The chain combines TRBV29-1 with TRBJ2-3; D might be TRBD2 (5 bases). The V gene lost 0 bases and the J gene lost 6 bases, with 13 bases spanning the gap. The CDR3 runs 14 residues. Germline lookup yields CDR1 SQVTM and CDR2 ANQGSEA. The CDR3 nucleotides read TGCAGCGTTGAAGATGAGGCTAGCTACGATACGCAGTATTTT. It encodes CSVEDEASYDTQYF.

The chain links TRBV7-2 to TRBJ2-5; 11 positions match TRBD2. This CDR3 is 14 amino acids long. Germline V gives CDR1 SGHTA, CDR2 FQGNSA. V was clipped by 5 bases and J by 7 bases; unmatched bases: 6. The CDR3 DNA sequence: TGTGCCAGCAGCCCGACTAGCGGGATCCGGACCCAGTACTTC. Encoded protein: CASSPTSGIRTQYF.

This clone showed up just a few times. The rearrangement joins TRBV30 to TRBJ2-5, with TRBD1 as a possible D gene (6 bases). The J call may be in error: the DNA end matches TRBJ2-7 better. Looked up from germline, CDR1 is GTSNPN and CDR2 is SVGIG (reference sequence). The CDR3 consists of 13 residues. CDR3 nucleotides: TGTGCCTGGAGTAGGGACAAGGCCCACGAGCAGTACTTC. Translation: CAWSRDKAHEQYF.

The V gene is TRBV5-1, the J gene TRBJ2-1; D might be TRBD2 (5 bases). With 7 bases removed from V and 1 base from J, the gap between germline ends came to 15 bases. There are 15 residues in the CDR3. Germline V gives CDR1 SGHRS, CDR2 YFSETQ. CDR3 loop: CASGLERRSYNEQFF. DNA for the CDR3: TGCGCCAGCGGGTTGGAGCGGAGGTCCTACAATGAGCAGTTCTTC.

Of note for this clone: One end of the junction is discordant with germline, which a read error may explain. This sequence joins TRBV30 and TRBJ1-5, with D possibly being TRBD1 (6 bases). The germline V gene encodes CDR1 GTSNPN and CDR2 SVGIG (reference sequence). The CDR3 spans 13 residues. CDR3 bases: TGTGCCTGGAGTGTACAAGGGGGTGGGCCCCAGAATTTT. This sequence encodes CAWSVQGGGPQNF.

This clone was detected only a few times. The CDR3 nucleotides read TGTGCCAGCAGTAGGGACATTAGCAATCAGCCCCAGCATTTT. This sequence encodes CASSRDISNQPQHF. This rearrangement joins TRBV5-5 to TRBJ1-5, with D perhaps TRBD1 (6 bases). V was clipped by 5 bases and J by 0 bases, with 9 bases between them. Germline lookup yields CDR1 SGHKS and CDR2 YYEKEE (reference sequence). The length of the CDR3 is 14 residues.

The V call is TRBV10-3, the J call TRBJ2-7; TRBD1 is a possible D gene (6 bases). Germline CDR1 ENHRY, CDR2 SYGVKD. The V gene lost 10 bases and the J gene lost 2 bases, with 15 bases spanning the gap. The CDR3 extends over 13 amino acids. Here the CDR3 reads CATNRDTTYEQYF. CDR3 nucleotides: TGTGCCACCAACCGGGACACAACCTACGAGCAGTACTTC.

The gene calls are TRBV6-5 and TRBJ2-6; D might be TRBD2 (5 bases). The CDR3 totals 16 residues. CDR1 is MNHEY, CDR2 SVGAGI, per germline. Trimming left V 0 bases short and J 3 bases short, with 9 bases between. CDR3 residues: CASSYSGRGGANVLTF. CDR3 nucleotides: TGTGCCAGCAGTTACTCGGGGAGAGGTGGGGCCAACGTCCTGACTTTC.

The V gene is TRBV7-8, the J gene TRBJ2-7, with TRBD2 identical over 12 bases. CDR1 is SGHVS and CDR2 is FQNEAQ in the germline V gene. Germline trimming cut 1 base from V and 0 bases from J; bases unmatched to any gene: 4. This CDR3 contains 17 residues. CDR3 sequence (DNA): TGTGCCAGCAGCTTAGGGGCTAGCGGGGGGGCCTCCTACGAGCAGTACTTC. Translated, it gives CASSLGASGGASYEQYF. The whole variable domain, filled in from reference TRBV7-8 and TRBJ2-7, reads GAGVSQSPRYKVAKRGQDVALRCDPISGHVSLFWYQQALGQGPEFLTYFQNEAQLDKSGLPSDRFFAERPEGSVSTLKIQRTQQEDSAVYLCASSLGASGGASYEQYFGPGTRLTVT.